This T cell receptor (beta chain) was recorded in a study of blood T cell repertoires in COVID-19. In the study overall: Italy, Spain and the United States were the sources of the convalescent and acute COVID-19 samples. T cells, B-cell-depleted T cells, or PBMCs provided the cDNA or gDNA that served as material.

Germline CDR1 KGHSH, CDR2 LQKENI. After removal of 6 bases from V and 5 bases from J, the junction contained 10 bases not matched to a gene. The CDR3 covers 15 residues. Per the original methods: How many nucleated cells were present was estimated from reference gene primer amplification. Profiled with immunoSEQ multiplex PCR; TCRdb holds only in-frame clones, not every one. The D gene and trimming were derived from the DNA, and the V and J assignments and clone size from that table. The sample records over 85,000 clones, more than 75% being singletons. V gene TRBV18 combines with J gene TRBJ2-1, with 7 nucleotides matching TRBD2. The TCR originated in a man aged 40-49 years with acute or convalescent COVID-19. Sequenced material: peripheral blood. The CDR3 coding sequence is TGTGCCAGCTCCCCCAAAGGGACTACTGACAATGAGCAGTTCTTC. It translates to CASSPKGTTDNEQFF.